Presented here are 29 T cell receptor beta chains from one specimen sequenced in a study of read filtering for tumor transcriptome and immune sequencing. The library was built from about 0.4 ug RNA with molecular barcoded adaptors for alpha/delta and beta/gamma chains. TCRdb passed the reads through MiXCR, listing each CDR3 protein once. The repertoire holds 35,000 to 40,000 distinct CDR3 sequences, with around 13% as singletons. Sample: a population of CD138-negative cells sorted from bone marrow. The receptors stem from a donor at least 40 years old with multiple myeloma.

In this sample, this clonotype turned up many times. This chain links TRBV4-3 with TRBJ2-4, with 8 bases aligning to TRBD1. In germline, CDR1 is LGHNA, CDR2 YSLEER. Unmatched junction bases numbered 12, after V lost 2 bases and J lost 6 bases. This CDR3 contains 17 residues. CDR3 region: CASSQKGTGIVGNIQYF. CDR3 sequence (DNA): TGCGCCAGCAGCCAAAAGGGGACAGGCATCGTCGGAAACATTCAGTACTTC.

This clonotype has at least ten counts. The chain employs TRBV20-1 and TRBJ2-3; 11 nucleotides line up with TRBD2. From germline, CDR1 is DFQATT and CDR2 SNEGSKA (reference sequence). This CDR3 region has 17 residues. Trimming removed 1 base from V and 2 bases from J; junction bases left unmatched: 8. CDR3 sequence reads: CSARADASGRYTDTQYF. DNA of the CDR3: TGCAGTGCTAGAGCAGACGCTAGCGGGAGGTACACAGATACGCAGTATTTT.

This clonotype was counted many times. The chain carries TRBV2 and TRBJ2-1, with D hard to call. The CDR3 consists of 14 residues. CDR1 and CDR2 (germline): SNHLY, FYNNEI. V was pared by 4 bases and J by 6 bases, with 13 bases between. Written as DNA, the CDR3 is TGTGCCAGCAGTGGCGAGACCCTCCTCAATGAGCAGTTCTTC. Its protein product is CASSGETLLNEQFF.

This clonotype was picked up many times. The V and J genes are TRBV25-1 and TRBJ2-1; tentative D call: TRBD2 (6 bases). CDR3 size: 15 residues. Trimming took 5 bases from V and 8 from J, leaving 19 bases between them. Germline V CDR1 and CDR2: MGHDK, SYGVNS. CDR3: CASSKIGTRLHEQFF. CDR3 coding DNA: TGTGCCAGCAGTAAAATTGGGACTCGTCTCCATGAGCAGTTCTTC.

This clonotype was observed at least ten times. The V call is TRBV20-1, the J call TRBJ1-5; 7 bases align to TRBD1. After removal of 2 bases from V and 3 bases from J, the junction contained 7 bases not matched to a gene. The CDR3 is 15 residues long. Germline V gene data show CDR1 as DFQATT and CDR2 as SNEGSKA (reference sequence). CDR3 loop: CSARNTGAFNQPQHF. CDR3 bases: TGCAGTGCTAGAAATACAGGGGCCTTCAATCAGCCCCAGCATTTT.

Ten or more counts support this clonotype. The chain has TRBV4-2 and TRBJ2-1; D might be TRBD2 (6 bases). CDR3 length equals 16 residues. V was trimmed by 3 bases and J by 4 bases, leaving 16 bases between them. CDR1 is LGHNA, CDR2 YNFKEQ, per germline. The CDR3 sequence is CASSQRRDSVYNEQFF. CDR3 DNA sequence: TGTGCCAGCAGCCAGCGCCGGGACTCAGTTTACAATGAGCAGTTCTTC.

The sample holds many counts of this clonotype. This chain uses TRBV20-1 with TRBJ2-1; 8 bases align to TRBD1. CDR1 DFQATT and CDR2 SNEGSKA come from the germline V gene (reference sequence). The CDR3 has 13 amino acids. With V trimmed by 3 bases and J by 7 bases, 5 bases remained unmatched. The CDR3 is CSARDRVQNEQFF. CDR3 sequence (DNA): TGCAGTGCTAGGGACAGGGTGCAAAATGAGCAGTTCTTC.

The sample holds many counts of this clonotype. The genes are TRBV6-1 and TRBJ2-1; 13 nucleotides match TRBD2. Germline V lookup: CDR1 MNHNS, CDR2 SASEGT. The CDR3 is 18 residues long. V was pared by 2 bases and J by 7 bases, with 11 bases of the junction left unmatched. CDR3 region: CASSETPTGLAGRNEQFF. CDR3 bases: TGTGCCAGCAGTGAAACCCCGACGGGACTAGCGGGGAGGAATGAGCAGTTCTTC.

There are a few counts of this clonotype. V is TRBV29-1 and J is TRBJ1-1; unclear D gene. Germline V gene lookup returns CDR1 SQVTM and CDR2 ANQGSEA. The CDR3 contains 13 residues. V lost 1 base and J lost 0, with 6 bases in between. The CDR3 DNA follows: TGCAGCGTTGAAGGGGGAATGAACACTGAAGCTTTCTTT. Encoded protein: CSVEGGMNTEAFF.

The chain links TRBV12-3 or TRBV12-4 to TRBJ2-3; 7 bases agree with TRBD2. The trim removed 6 bases at V and 0 bases at J, leaving 6 bases unmatched. This CDR3 has 15 residues. The CDR3 bases are TGTGCCAGCAGCCGGAGTAGCGGGAGCACAGATACGCAGTATTTT. Encoded protein: CASSRSSGSTDTQYF.

This clonotype has at least ten counts. V and J are TRBV20-1 and TRBJ1-5; D gene ambiguous. The CDR3 contains 13 residues. Trimming shortened V by 4 bases and J by 7 bases, and 14 bases separated the two germline ends. The germline V gene has CDR1 DFQATT and CDR2 SNEGSKA (reference sequence). The CDR3 sequence is CSANGPGGQPQHF. In DNA form, the CDR3 reads TGCAGTGCTAATGGGCCCGGTGGGCAGCCCCAGCATTTT.

V gene TRBV6-2 or TRBV6-3 combines with J gene TRBJ2-5; TRBD2 agrees at 9 bases. V lost 2 bases and J lost 4; bases outside the gene matches: 11. The CDR3 covers 17 residues. Looked up from germline, CDR1 is MNHEY and CDR2 is SVGEGT. In nucleotides, the CDR3 is TGTGCCAGCAGTTACCCTTCCTTGCGGGAGGGCCCAGAGACCCAGTACTTC. Translated: CASSYPSLREGPETQYF.

This clonotype was seen many times. J is TRBJ2-5 and V is TRBV29-1, with a weak D call TRBD1 (6 bases). Deletions cut 5 bases from V and 4 bases from J, with 14 bases between. Looked up from germline, CDR1 is SQVTM and CDR2 is ANQGSEA. The CDR3 length is 13 residues. The chain's CDR3 is CSVSDSAGETQYF. The CDR3 DNA sequence: TGCAGCGTTTCGGACAGCGCTGGAGAGACCCAGTACTTC.

As regards this clonotype: Being one base from a much bigger clone, this may be a read error. The V gene is TRBV19, the J gene TRBJ1-5, with D possibly matching TRBD1 (5 bases). This CDR3 is 18 amino acids long. The germline gives CDR1 LNHDA, CDR2 SQIVND (reference sequence). CDR3 loop: CASSIRGRDVSSNQTQHF. CDR3 coding DNA: TGTGCCAGTAGTATTCGGGGCAGAGACGTATCTAGCAATCAGACCCAGCATTTT. Based on the CDR3 plus reference TRBV19 and TRBJ1-5, the full variable domain is DGGITQSPKYLFRKEGQNVTLSCEQNLNHDAMYWYRQDPGQGLRLIYYSQIVNDFQKGDIAEGYSVSREKKESFPLTVTSAQKNPTAFYLCASSIRGRDVSSNQTQHFGDGTRLSIL.

This clonotype was found many times. V usage is TRBV5-1 and J usage is TRBJ2-3; D gene ambiguous. The germline V and J ends were trimmed by 2 bases and 0 bases, with 7 bases remaining between them. Germline CDR1 reads SGHRS; CDR2 reads YFSETQ. This CDR3 region has 14 residues. The CDR3 region has the DNA TGCGCCAGCAGCTTAGGTGTTAGCACAGATACGCAGTATTTT. Protein product: CASSLGVSTDTQYF.

This clonotype was recorded at least ten times. The chain has TRBV30 and TRBJ2-2, with a weak D call TRBD2 (6 bases). Trimming stripped 2 bases from V and 8 bases from J, with 12 bases between. The CDR3 runs to 13 residues. Germline CDR1 GTSNPN, CDR2 SVGIG (reference sequence). The CDR3 region has the DNA TGTGCCTGGAGTCCCGCCCGGGGGGGGGAGCTGTTTTTT. Its translation is CAWSPARGGELFF.

Regarding this clonotype: Given a much more abundant clone one base away, this may be a read error. The chain has TRBV20-1 and TRBJ2-7; 8 bases fit TRBD1. Germline CDR1 reads DFQATT; CDR2 reads SNEGSKA (reference sequence). With V trimmed by 3 bases and J by 7 bases, 11 bases remained unmatched. This CDR3 has 14 residues. The CDR3 is CSASWDRSELEQYF. Written as DNA, the CDR3 is TGCAGTGCTAGTTGGGACAGGAGCGAGTTGGAGCAGTACTTC.

This clonotype has at least ten counts. The rearrangement uses TRBV6-2 or TRBV6-3 and TRBJ2-1, with D perhaps TRBD2 (6 bases). The germline CDR1 and CDR2 sequences are MNHEY and SVGEGT. The length of the CDR3 is 14 residues. The V end lost 2 bases, the J end lost 7 bases, and 12 bases lay between the germline ends. The CDR3 DNA follows: TGTGCCAGCAGTTACCCGCGCCGGGGGAATGAGCAGTTCTTC. It specifies CASSYPRRGNEQFF.

This clonotype was picked up many times. The CDR3 protein is CAISGGGGTQYF. CDR3 DNA sequence: TGTGCCATCAGTGGAGGGGGAGGTACGCAGTATTTT. This chain links TRBV10-3 with TRBJ2-3; D tentatively fits TRBD1 or TRBD2 (6 bases each). V was cut by 4 bases and J by 8 bases, with 10 bases left in between. CDR1 is ENHRY and CDR2 is SYGVKD in the germline V gene. The CDR3 runs 12 residues.

Remarks on this clonotype: This may arise from a read error, as a much more abundant clone is one base away. The chain has TRBV29-1 and TRBJ2-3; either TRBD1 or TRBD2 may supply D (6 bases each). There are 13 residues in the CDR3. Germline V gene sequence: CDR1 SQVTM, CDR2 ANQGSEA. Trimming stripped 6 bases from V and 3 bases from J, with 13 bases between. Written as DNA, the CDR3 is TGCAGCGTACAGGGTGGGGGGACAGATACGCAGTATTTT. Amino acid sequence: CSVQGGGTDTQYF.

In its sample, this clonotype was seen many times. This chain uses TRBV7-9 with TRBJ1-3, with a weak D call TRBD1 (5 bases). Germline lookup yields CDR1 SEHNR and CDR2 FQNEAQ (reference sequence). CDR3 length: 14 residues. Trimming removed 4 bases at V and 5 bases at J, with 12 bases between. The CDR3: CASSSTAQRNTIYF. Written as DNA, the CDR3 is TGTGCCAGCAGCTCGACAGCTCAAAGAAACACCATATATTTT.

This clonotype was picked up many times. The rearrangement uses TRBV18 and TRBJ2-1; TRBD2 agrees at 11 bases. This CDR3 has 14 residues. CDR1 and CDR2 from the germline V gene are KGHSH and LQKENI. J lost 4 bases, V lost 8 bases, and 4 bases had no gene match. The chain's CDR3 is CASAGTSGYNEQFF. CDR3 nucleotide sequence: TGTGCCAGCGCCGGGACTAGCGGTTACAATGAGCAGTTCTTC.

This clonotype appeared many times. The chain is built from TRBV11-2 and TRBJ2-3; D may be TRBD2 (5 bases). Germline V CDR1 and CDR2: SGHAT, FQNNGV. CDR3 size: 15 residues. The ends were cut back, 2 bases at V and 1 base at J, with 10 bases in the middle. CDR3 loop: CASSLTGAGTDTQYF. The CDR3 DNA follows: TGTGCCAGCAGCTTAACCGGAGCGGGCACAGATACGCAGTATTTT.

In this sample, this clonotype turned up many times. This chain links TRBV7-2 with TRBJ2-7; 8 bases map to TRBD1. Germline V gives CDR1 SGHTA, CDR2 FQGNSA. Trimming took 5 bases from V and 2 from J; bases not matched to a gene: 11. CDR3 size: 16 residues. CDR3 DNA: TGTGCCAGCAGCCGCGGCCCCGGGACAGGAGCCTACGAGCAGTACTTC. Translating it yields CASSRGPGTGAYEQYF.

This clonotype was detected many times. This rearrangement joins TRBV9 to TRBJ2-5; no firm D call. The V gene's germline CDR1 is SGDLS and CDR2 YYNGEE. The CDR3 is made up of 14 amino acids. Deletions cut 0 bases from V and 5 bases from J, with 11 bases between. The CDR3 DNA follows: TGTGCCAGCAGCGTAGGGAGTGGCCGGGAGACCCAGTACTTC. It encodes CASSVGSGRETQYF.

This clonotype showed up many times. V usage is TRBV15 and J usage is TRBJ2-1; the match to TRBD2 covers 8 bases. With V trimmed by 0 bases and J by 15 bases, 4 bases remained unmatched. The CDR3 loop spans 12 amino acids. Germline-derived CDR1 and CDR2 are LNHNV and YYDKDF (reference sequence). The CDR3 loop is CATSRDQRELFF. The CDR3 DNA reads as TGTGCCACCAGCAGAGATCAGCGGGAGTTGTTCTTC. The full variable domain, in which reference TRBV15 and TRBJ2-1 provide the parts outside the CDR3, is DAMVIQNPRYQVTQFGKPVTLSCSQTLNHNVMYWYQQKSSQAPKLLFHYYDKDFNNEADTPDNFQSRRPNTSFCFLDIRSPGLGDTAMYLCATSRDQRELFFGPGTRLTVL.

In its sample, this clonotype was seen many times. V and J are TRBV6-1 and TRBJ2-1; 11 bases match TRBD2. The CDR3 extends over 20 amino acids. The germline V gene has CDR1 MNHNS and CDR2 SASEGT. With 7 bases clipped from V and 1 base from J, the junction kept 18 bases outside the gene matches. The CDR3 here is CASIRNGASGRIRSYNEQFF. CDR3 DNA: TGTGCCAGCATTAGAAACGGGGCTAGCGGGAGGATTCGTTCCTACAATGAGCAGTTCTTC.

With regard to this clonotype: This may stem from a read error, because a much larger clone lies one nucleotide away. This chain connects TRBV20-1 to TRBJ2-2; 11 bases are shared with TRBD2. This CDR3 is 14 amino acids long. Germline V lookup: CDR1 DFQATT, CDR2 SNEGSKA (reference sequence). V shed 6 bases and J 3 bases; nucleotides not matched to a gene: 3. The CDR3 DNA is TGCAGTGCGTGGACTAGCGGGTACACCGGGGAGCTGTTTTTT. Its translation: CSAWTSGYTGELFF.

This chain links TRBV11-2 with TRBJ2-3; TRBD2 matches at 8 bases. The germline V gene encodes CDR1 SGHAT and CDR2 FQNNGV. The V and J ends lost 5 bases and 5 bases, in that order; junction bases with no gene match: 12. The CDR3 extends over 16 amino acids. This CDR3 is CASSIYPGRAGDTQYF. The CDR3, as DNA: TGTGCCAGCAGCATCTACCCCGGGAGGGCCGGAGATACGCAGTATTTT.